The next 17 T cell receptor beta chains were all read from a single sample in a study of radiation and T cells in renal cell carcinoma. Measured with immunoSEQ multiplex PCR; TCRdb has only the in-frame clones, and not every one. Found here are about 95,000 clones, roughly 90% of them singletons; the top ten hold less than 10%. As to time point: baseline pretreatment blood. Treatment of the sample: 15 Gy SBRT to primary tumor, nephrectomy 4 weeks later. The input for sequencing was blood, taken from a patient whose treatment included radiotherapy and nephrectomy. The receptor set was obtained from a man aged 45-65 years with renal cell carcinoma.

This chain links TRBV23-1 with TRBJ2-7, with 8 bases matching TRBD1. TRBV23-1 is an ORF; its function is uncertain. The length of the CDR3 is 13 residues. The V segment lost 7 bases and the J segment 5 bases; nucleotides outside the gene matches: 7. CDR3 sequence (DNA): TGCGCCAGCACGAGGACAGGGTGGCACGAGCAGTACTTC. As protein: CASTRTGWHEQYF.

The rearrangement uses TRBV11-3 and TRBJ2-3; tentatively, D is TRBD2 (6 bases). V was clipped by 1 base and J by 5 bases, with 13 bases between them. CDR1 and CDR2 from the germline V gene are SGHNT and YENEEA. The CDR3 has 15 amino acids. The CDR3 DNA reads TGTGCCAGCAGCTTAGGGTCTAGCGTGGGAGATACGCAGTATTTT. Amino acid sequence: CASSLGSSVGDTQYF. Variable domain in full (rest from reference TRBV11-3 and TRBJ2-3): EAGVVQSPRYKIIEKKQPVAFWCNPISGHNTLYWYLQNLGQGPELLIRYENEEAVDDSQLPKDRFSAERLKGVDSTLKIQPAELGDSAVYLCASSLGSSVGDTQYFGPGTRLTVL.

The chain has TRBV7-8 and TRBJ2-7; 7 nucleotides match TRBD2. V lost 1 base to trimming and J lost 0 bases; unmatched junction nucleotides: 12. Germline loops: CDR1 SGHVS, CDR2 FQNEAQ. This CDR3 spans 18 amino acids. CDR3: CASSLGLVLAAHSYEQYF. CDR3 bases: TGTGCCAGCAGCTTAGGCCTTGTGCTAGCGGCGCACTCCTACGAGCAGTACTTC. Full variable domain (rest looked up from reference TRBV7-8 and TRBJ2-7): GAGVSQSPRYKVAKRGQDVALRCDPISGHVSLFWYQQALGQGPEFLTYFQNEAQLDKSGLPSDRFFAERPEGSVSTLKIQRTQQEDSAVYLCASSLGLVLAAHSYEQYFGPGTRLTVT.

The chain joins TRBV7-2 to TRBJ1-6; D might be TRBD1 (5 bases). V lost 5 bases to trimming and J lost 9 bases, with 14 bases between them. Germline CDR1 reads SGHTA; CDR2 reads FQGNSA. This CDR3 region has 14 residues. The CDR3 loop is CASSPYQGGSPLHF. CDR3 bases: TGTGCCAGCAGCCCTTACCAGGGAGGTTCACCCCTCCACTTT.

The chain joins TRBV19 to TRBJ1-5, with a possible D match to TRBD1 (6 bases). Trimming left V 7 bases short and J 0 bases short, with 16 bases between. The CDR3 loop spans 16 amino acids. Germline CDR1 reads LNHDA; CDR2 reads SQIVND (reference sequence). CDR3: CASTYWAGDSNQPQHF. The CDR3 DNA follows: TGTGCCAGTACATATTGGGCAGGGGATAGCAATCAGCCCCAGCATTTT.

The rearrangement uses TRBV7-8 and TRBJ2-7; 10 bases are a match to TRBD1. The CDR3 is 15 residues long. V shed 1 base and J 5 bases; nucleotides not matched to a gene: 5. Germline V gives CDR1 SGHVS, CDR2 FQNEAQ. Written as DNA, the CDR3 is TGTGCCAGCAGCTTAGAGGACAGGGGGACCCACGAGCAGTACTTC. Translating gives CASSLEDRGTHEQYF.

The J gene is TRBJ1-4, the V gene TRBV30; TRBD1 matches at 10 bases. This CDR3 is 13 amino acids long. The V segment lost 4 bases and the J segment 10 bases; nucleotides outside the gene matches: 6. Per the germline V gene, CDR1 is GTSNPN and CDR2 is SVGIG (reference sequence). The DNA for the CDR3 is TGTGCCTGGACCGGGACAGGGGCTGGAAAACTGTTTTTT. Protein product: CAWTGTGAGKLFF.

The rearrangement joins TRBV19 to TRBJ1-2, with 7 bases fitting TRBD1. V shed 6 bases, J shed 2 bases, and the junction held 6 bases outside the gene matches. CDR3 length: 14 residues. The germline gives CDR1 LNHDA, CDR2 SQIVND (reference sequence). CDR3 sequence: CASSRDSLNYGYTF. Written as DNA, the CDR3 is TGTGCCAGTAGCCGGGACAGTCTAAACTATGGCTACACCTTC.

The chain carries TRBV5-1 and TRBJ2-2; 9 bases match TRBD1. V shed 7 bases, J shed 6 bases, and the junction held 7 bases outside the gene matches. This CDR3 spans 14 amino acids. Looked up from germline, CDR1 is SGHRS and CDR2 is YFSETQ. CDR3 nucleotide sequence: TGCGCCAGCGGGGGACAGGGAGTTGCCGGGGAGCTGTTTTTT. This sequence encodes CASGGQGVAGELFF.

The chain joins TRBV7-9 to TRBJ2-3; D ambiguous. CDR3 size: 14 residues. Trimming stripped 5 bases from V and 6 bases from J, with 15 bases between. CDR1 and CDR2 from the germline V gene are SEHNR and FQNEAQ (reference sequence). CDR3 protein: CASSPSGQLDTQYF. As DNA, the CDR3 is TGTGCCAGCAGCCCTAGTGGCCAGTTGGATACGCAGTATTTT.

This clone has only one observation. The chain carries TRBV5-6 and TRBJ2-2; weak D call: TRBD2 (6 bases). Germline V gene sequence: CDR1 SGHDT, CDR2 YYEEEE. The length of the CDR3 is 14 residues. Trimming took off 4 bases at V and 5 bases at J, with 12 bases between the two ends. The CDR3 is CASSGTPSTGELFF. Here the CDR3 DNA reads TGTGCCAGCAGCGGGACTCCTAGTACCGGGGAGCTGTTTTTT.

The chain combines TRBV15 with TRBJ1-2, with D maybe TRBD1 (5 bases). This CDR3 is built from 12 residues. With 5 bases removed from V and 5 bases from J, the gap between germline ends came to 9 bases. Germline CDR1 is LNHNV and CDR2 is YYDKDF (reference sequence). The CDR3 DNA is TGTGCCACCAGCGCTGGGGGATATGGCTACACCTTC. This translates into CATSAGGYGYTF.

V and J are TRBV11-1 and TRBJ2-1, with 12 bases identical to TRBD2. Per the germline V gene, CDR1 is SGHAT and CDR2 is FQDESV (reference sequence). The CDR3 is 16 residues long. The V and J ends lost 4 bases and 7 bases, in that order; junction bases with no gene match: 8. The CDR3 is CASSSDGLAGKNEQFF. CDR3 in DNA: TGTGCCAGCAGCTCCGATGGACTAGCGGGAAAGAATGAGCAGTTCTTC.

V is TRBV18 and J is TRBJ1-2; a possible D gene is TRBD1 (6 bases). The CDR3 has 16 amino acids. The V end lost 4 bases, the J end lost 8 bases, and 23 bases lay between the germline ends. The germline gives CDR1 KGHSH, CDR2 LQKENI. CDR3 nucleotide sequence: TGTGCCAGCTCACAGCCTAACAGGGTCGGATTCGAGGGCTACACCTTC. This encodes CASSQPNRVGFEGYTF.

The chain uses TRBV9 and TRBJ2-7; 10 nucleotides line up with TRBD1. The CDR3 spans 15 residues. CDR1 is SGDLS, CDR2 YYNGEE, per germline. V was clipped by 3 bases and J by 7 bases; unmatched bases: 10. In DNA, the CDR3 is TGTGCCAGCAGCGGACAGGGGGCCTTCTTCGGGGAGCAGTACTTC. Translating it yields CASSGQGAFFGEQYF.

The J gene is TRBJ2-7, the V gene TRBV7-2; tentative D call: TRBD1 (6 bases). Trimming shortened V by 5 bases and J by 5 bases, and 16 bases separated the two germline ends. Per germline, CDR1 SGHTA and CDR2 FQGNSA. This CDR3 contains 14 residues. CDR3 loop: CASSTHRVRDEQYF. The CDR3 DNA is TGTGCCAGCAGCACCCACAGGGTGCGGGACGAGCAGTACTTC.

This chain joins TRBV9 and TRBJ1-2; 9 bases match TRBD1. The CDR3 has 14 amino acids. J was trimmed by 4 bases and V by 4 bases; bases with no gene match: 5. Germline V lookup: CDR1 SGDLS, CDR2 YYNGEE. This CDR3 reads CASSTGTGSYGYTF. In DNA form, the CDR3 reads TGTGCCAGCAGCACCGGGACAGGGAGCTATGGCTACACCTTC.